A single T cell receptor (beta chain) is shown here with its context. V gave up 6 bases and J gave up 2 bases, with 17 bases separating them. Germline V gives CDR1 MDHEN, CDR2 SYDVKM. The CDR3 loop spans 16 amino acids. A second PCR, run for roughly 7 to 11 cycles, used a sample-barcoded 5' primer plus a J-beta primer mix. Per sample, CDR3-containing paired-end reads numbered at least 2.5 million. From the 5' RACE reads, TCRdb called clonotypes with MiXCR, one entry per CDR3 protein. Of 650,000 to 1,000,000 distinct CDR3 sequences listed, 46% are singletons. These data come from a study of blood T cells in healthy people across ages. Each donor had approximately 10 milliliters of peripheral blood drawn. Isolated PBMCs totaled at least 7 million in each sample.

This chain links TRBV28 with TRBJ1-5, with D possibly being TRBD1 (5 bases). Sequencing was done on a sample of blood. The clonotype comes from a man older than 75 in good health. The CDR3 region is CASSLALGGGNQPQHF. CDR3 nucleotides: TGTGCCAGCAGCCTCGCCTTGGGGGGGGGCAATCAGCCCCAGCATTTT.